A selection of T cell receptor beta chains follows, all from one sample in a study of T cells in Graves' hyperthyroidism and ophthalmopathy. Using its own MiXCR run on the multiplex PCR reads, TCRdb lists one record per CDR3 protein. The top ten hold approximately 3.9% of the sample, which has under 650,000 distinct CDR3 sequences, 15% to 20% seen once. Sequencing input: blood. The receptors originated from a woman younger than 45 with Graves' hyperthyroidism. Each CDR3 is given with its conserved first and last residue. Fields, in order: J gene, D gene, clone size, V gene, CDR3 protein, CDR3 DNA. A D gene is named only where the DNA matches it firmly. The size entry is marked missing in some rows and otherwise reads once, few, many or a size class.

J: TRBJ1-2
D: .
size: .
V: TRBV28
CDR3: CASSLLGYYGYTF
DNA: TGTGCCAGCAGTTTACTCGGGTACTATGGCTACACCTTC

J: TRBJ2-1
D: TRBD1
size: .
V: TRBV20-1
CDR3: CSAPRQGGHNEQFF
DNA: TGCAGTGCTCCCAGACAGGGCGGCCACAATGAGCAGTTCTTC

J: TRBJ2-7
D: TRBD2
size: .
V: TRBV30
CDR3: CALTSGSDEQYF
DNA: TGTGCCTTGACTAGCGGGAGCGACGAGCAGTACTTC

J: TRBJ2-3
D: .
size: .
V: TRBV27
CDR3: CASGLQGLTVTDTQYF
DNA: TGTGCCAGCGGTTTACAGGGCTTGACCGTCACAGATACGCAGTATTTT

J: TRBJ2-3
D: .
size: few
V: TRBV24-1
CDR3: CATSDIVTDTQYF
DNA: TGTGCCACCAGTGACATAGTAACAGATACGCAGTATTTT

J: TRBJ2-7
D: .
size: .
V: TRBV6-5
CDR3: CASSYSPAGSYEQYF
DNA: TGTGCCAGCAGTTACTCCCCAGCGGGTTCCTACGAGCAGTACTTC

J: TRBJ2-1
D: TRBD1
size: .
V: TRBV6-1
CDR3: CASSPRTGRSNEQFF
DNA: TGTGCCAGCAGTCCCCGGACAGGGAGGTCAAATGAGCAGTTCTTC

J: TRBJ1-5
D: .
size: many
V: TRBV3-1
CDR3: CASSQQGHQPQHF
DNA: TGTGCCAGCAGCCAACAGGGGCATCAGCCCCAGCATTTT

J: TRBJ1-4
D: .
size: many
V: TRBV2
CDR3: CASRATQGIGLLFF
DNA: TGTGCCAGCAGAGCAACACAGGGAATCGGCCTCCTGTTTTTT

J: TRBJ2-7
D: TRBD1
size: many
V: TRBV5-1
CDR3: CASSPAGTDTYEQYF
DNA: TGCGCCAGCAGCCCCGCCGGGACAGATACCTACGAGCAGTACTTC

J: TRBJ2-7
D: TRBD2
size: many
V: TRBV12-5
CDR3: CASGLVRLAGMGEQYF
DNA: TGTGCTAGTGGTTTGGTAAGACTAGCGGGAATGGGTGAGCAGTACTTC

J: TRBJ2-2
D: TRBD2
size: .
V: TRBV29-1
CDR3: CSVGTSGGAGELFF
DNA: TGCAGCGTCGGGACTAGCGGTGGGGCCGGGGAGCTGTTTTTT

J: TRBJ1-1
D: .
size: many
V: TRBV11-3
CDR3: CASSPTSASEAFF
DNA: TGTGCCAGCAGCCCGACGTCGGCATCTGAAGCTTTCTTT

J: TRBJ1-2
D: TRBD1
size: .
V: TRBV5-1
CDR3: CASSFTGALGYGYTF
DNA: TGCGCCAGCAGCTTTACAGGGGCTTTAGGTTATGGCTACACCTTC

J: TRBJ2-3
D: .
size: .
V: TRBV9
CDR3: CASSVGEGATDTQYF
DNA: TGTGCCAGCAGCGTAGGAGAGGGAGCCACAGATACGCAGTATTTT

J: TRBJ1-1
D: TRBD1
size: .
V: TRBV7-3
CDR3: CASSPSRDRGPEVFF
DNA: TGTGCCAGCAGCCCGAGTCGGGACAGGGGTCCTGAAGTTTTCTTT

J: TRBJ2-1
D: .
size: many
V: TRBV3-1
CDR3: CANKKDISGPNEQFF
DNA: TGTGCCAACAAAAAGGATATTAGCGGACCAAATGAGCAGTTCTTC

J: TRBJ1-1
D: .
size: many
V: TRBV7-2
CDR3: CASSVGGQVNTEAFF
DNA: TGTGCCAGCAGCGTAGGGGGGCAGGTAAACACTGAAGCTTTCTTT

J: TRBJ2-3
D: .
size: many
V: TRBV29-1
CDR3: CSVEGVYEGADTQYF
DNA: TGCAGCGTTGAAGGTGTCTATGAGGGAGCAGATACGCAGTATTTT

J: TRBJ1-1
D: .
size: many
V: TRBV12-3/TRBV12-4
CDR3: CASSSGIPEAFF
DNA: TGTGCCAGCAGTTCAGGCATCCCTGAAGCTTTCTTT

J: TRBJ2-1
D: TRBD2
size: many
V: TRBV2
CDR3: CASSGGGDHEQFF
DNA: TGTGCCAGCAGCGGGGGAGGGGATCATGAGCAGTTCTTC

J: TRBJ1-1
D: .
size: .
V: TRBV5-1
CDR3: CASSVSRGMNTEAFF
DNA: TGCGCCAGCTCCGTAAGTCGGGGCATGAACACTGAAGCTTTCTTT

J: TRBJ1-1
D: .
size: few
V: TRBV19
CDR3: CASSPLGIGTEAFF
DNA: TGTGCCAGTTCGCCTTTGGGTATAGGCACTGAAGCTTTCTTT

J: TRBJ2-1
D: .
size: .
V: TRBV6-2/TRBV6-3
CDR3: CASSHRSSYNEQFF
DNA: TGTGCCAGCAGTCACAGAAGCTCCTACAATGAGCAGTTCTTC

J: TRBJ1-5
D: TRBD1
size: many
V: TRBV12-3/TRBV12-4
CDR3: CASSLTGVRQPQHF
DNA: TGTGCCAGCAGCCTGACAGGGGTAAGGCAGCCCCAGCATTTT

J: TRBJ1-5
D: .
size: .
V: TRBV20-1
CDR3: CSARAGIGSQPQHF
DNA: TGCAGTGCTAGGGCAGGGATAGGGAGTCAGCCCCAGCATTTT

J: TRBJ1-5
D: .
size: .
V: TRBV19
CDR3: CASSYAESQPQHF
DNA: TGTGCCAGTAGTTACGCCGAAAGTCAGCCCCAGCATTTT

J: TRBJ1-5
D: TRBD1
size: .
V: TRBV18
CDR3: CASSPSDRSSNQPQHF
DNA: TGTGCCAGCTCACCATCGGACAGGTCTAGCAATCAGCCCCAGCATTTT

J: TRBJ2-5
D: TRBD2
size: many
V: TRBV30
CDR3: CAWSVAGGETQYF
DNA: TGTGCCTGGAGTGTAGCGGGAGGGGAGACCCAGTACTTC

J: TRBJ2-7
D: .
size: many
V: TRBV6-2/TRBV6-3
CDR3: CASSYVPYEQYF
DNA: TGTGCCAGCAGTTACGTGCCCTACGAGCAGTACTTC

J: TRBJ2-7
D: .
size: many
V: TRBV5-5
CDR3: CASSPDPTEVSYEQYF
DNA: TGTGCCAGCAGTCCGGACCCGACAGAAGTATCCTACGAGCAGTACTTC

J: TRBJ1-6
D: .
size: .
V: TRBV5-1
CDR3: CASSLGTVCSPLHF
DNA: TGCGCCAGCAGCTTGGGGACGGTCTGTTCACCCCTCCACTTT

J: TRBJ2-3
D: TRBD2
size: .
V: TRBV24-1
CDR3: CATAGDLTDTQYF
DNA: TGTGCCACCGCGGGAGATCTCACAGATACGCAGTATTTT

J: TRBJ2-5
D: .
size: many
V: TRBV20-1
CDR3: CSARDFTDQETQYF
DNA: TGCAGTGCTAGAGATTTTACGGATCAAGAGACCCAGTACTTC

J: TRBJ1-1
D: .
size: many
V: TRBV6-1
CDR3: CASLRPPNTEAFF
DNA: TGTGCCAGCCTTAGGCCACCGAACACTGAAGCTTTCTTT

J: TRBJ1-5
D: .
size: many
V: TRBV7-2
CDR3: CASSWKSNLGGNQPQHF
DNA: TGTGCCAGCAGCTGGAAGTCGAACCTAGGGGGGAATCAGCCCCAGCATTTT

J: TRBJ2-5
D: .
size: few
V: TRBV12-3/TRBV12-4
CDR3: CASRGPDGETQYF
DNA: TGTGCCAGCAGGGGGCCCGATGGGGAGACCCAGTACTTC

J: TRBJ2-3
D: TRBD1
size: many
V: TRBV20-1
CDR3: CSVRTGADTQYF
DNA: TGCAGTGTTAGGACAGGGGCCGATACGCAGTATTTT

J: TRBJ1-4
D: .
size: many
V: TRBV7-8
CDR3: CASSLENREREKLFF
DNA: TGTGCCAGCAGCTTAGAGAACAGGGAGAGGGAAAAACTGTTTTTT

J: TRBJ2-7
D: .
size: few
V: TRBV5-1
CDR3: CASSSGLRTYEQYF
DNA: TGCGCCAGCAGCTCGGGACTCCGGACCTACGAGCAGTACTTC

J: TRBJ1-5
D: .
size: .
V: TRBV24-1
CDR3: CATSQGGRSDQPQHF
DNA: TGTGCCACCAGTCAAGGGGGAAGGTCGGATCAGCCCCAGCATTTT

J: TRBJ2-1
D: TRBD2
size: .
V: TRBV20-1
CDR3: CSLLADYNEQFF
DNA: TGCAGTCTTCTAGCGGACTACAATGAGCAGTTCTTC

J: TRBJ2-5
D: TRBD2
size: few
V: TRBV11-2
CDR3: CASSLSTSGESGETQYF
DNA: TGTGCCAGCAGCTTATCTACTAGCGGGGAGAGCGGGGAGACCCAGTACTTC

J: TRBJ2-6
D: .
size: few
V: TRBV7-9
CDR3: CASSLLSQGSGANVLTF
DNA: TGTGCCAGCAGCCTGCTCAGCCAGGGCTCTGGGGCCAACGTCCTGACTTTC

J: TRBJ2-4
D: TRBD2
size: few
V: TRBV20-1
CDR3: CSARDQFGTSGRAKNIQYF
DNA: TGCAGTGCTAGAGATCAATTCGGGACTAGCGGCAGGGCCAAAAACATTCAGTACTTC

J: TRBJ2-1
D: TRBD1
size: many
V: TRBV6-2/TRBV6-3
CDR3: CASSYSVAGTGNNEQFF
DNA: TGTGCCAGCAGTTACTCCGTCGCCGGGACAGGGAACAATGAGCAGTTCTTC

J: TRBJ1-2
D: .
size: many
V: TRBV12-3/TRBV12-4
CDR3: CASSFRGADRYGYTF
DNA: TGTGCCAGCAGTTTCCGGGGGGCAGATCGCTATGGCTACACCTTC

J: TRBJ2-7
D: .
size: many
V: TRBV28
CDR3: CASSPTGSLYEQYF
DNA: TGTGCCAGCAGTCCCACAGGGAGCCTCTACGAGCAGTACTTC

J: TRBJ1-2
D: .
size: .
V: TRBV29-1
CDR3: CSVESVNYGYTF
DNA: TGCAGCGTTGAATCAGTTAACTATGGCTACACCTTC

J: TRBJ1-5
D: .
size: .
V: TRBV4-3
CDR3: CASSQDLAVYNQPQHF
DNA: TGCGCCAGCAGCCAAGATTTGGCAGTCTACAATCAGCCCCAGCATTTT

J: TRBJ2-1
D: TRBD1
size: many
V: TRBV7-9
CDR3: CASSRWDRGPDEQFF
DNA: TGTGCCAGCAGCCGTTGGGACAGGGGGCCTGATGAGCAGTTCTTC

J: TRBJ2-1
D: TRBD1
size: .
V: TRBV2
CDR3: CASNLPTGGSYNEQFF
DNA: TGTGCCAGCAACCTACCGACAGGGGGCTCCTACAATGAGCAGTTCTTC

J: TRBJ2-7
D: .
size: .
V: TRBV7-9
CDR3: CASSSTSETAYEQYF
DNA: TGTGCCAGCAGCTCAACCTCCGAGACAGCCTACGAGCAGTACTTC

J: TRBJ1-1
D: .
size: .
V: TRBV18
CDR3: CASSPKQAGGSTEAFF
DNA: TGTGCCAGCTCACCAAAACAGGCCGGGGGGAGCACTGAAGCTTTCTTT

J: TRBJ1-4
D: .
size: .
V: TRBV7-9
CDR3: CASSRDTNEKLFF
DNA: TGTGCCAGCAGCAGGGACACAAATGAAAAACTGTTTTTT

J: TRBJ2-4
D: .
size: many
V: TRBV28
CDR3: CASSFRDNGIQYF
DNA: TGTGCCAGCAGTTTCCGGGACAACGGCATTCAGTACTTC